These 19 T cell receptor beta chains share one sample of origin, sequenced in a study of blood T cell repertoires in COVID-19. The repertoire was sequenced with immunoSEQ multiplex PCR; TCRdb's copy has only in-frame clones and lacks some. Of 200,000 to 250,000 clones listed, 80% to 90% are singletons. Sequenced material: PBMCs or T cells enriched from blood (not recorded which). These receptors all stem from a woman between 18 and 30 years old in a cohort exposed to, infected with or recovered from COVID-19 (not recorded which).

The gene calls are TRBV9 and TRBJ1-6, with D unclear. The CDR3 has 16 amino acids. V lost 2 bases, J lost 0 bases, and 9 bases lay in between. Germline CDR1 and CDR2: SGDLS and YYNGEE. CDR3: CASSVGSGSYNSPLHF. In DNA form, the CDR3 reads TGTGCCAGCAGCGTCGGGTCGGGCTCCTATAATTCACCCCTCCACTTT.

The J gene is TRBJ2-3, the V gene TRBV5-1, with 7 bases lining up with TRBD2. J gave up 0 bases and V 2 bases, and 6 bases lay outside the gene matches. Germline V gene sequence: CDR1 SGHRS, CDR2 YFSETQ. This CDR3 spans 16 amino acids. The CDR3 DNA is TGCGCCAGCAGCTTAGGGGCTAGCGGAAGCACAGATACGCAGTATTTT. This codes for CASSLGASGSTDTQYF. Combining the CDR3 with reference TRBV5-1 and TRBJ2-3 gives the whole variable domain KAGVTQTPRYLIKTRGQQVTLSCSPISGHRSVSWYQQTPGQGLQFLFEYFSETQRNKGNFPGRFSGRQFSNSRSEMNVSTLELGDSALYLCASSLGASGSTDTQYFGPGTRLTVL.

This chain uses TRBV6-4 with TRBJ2-3, with TRBD2 identical over 8 bases. The V and J ends lost 2 bases and 2 bases, in that order; junction bases with no gene match: 6. The germline V gene has CDR1 MRHNA and CDR2 SNTAGT. The CDR3 runs 16 residues. CDR3 coding DNA: TGTGCCAGCAGTGACATCAAGCGGGGGCCCACAGATACGCAGTATTTT. Translated: CASSDIKRGPTDTQYF.

V usage is TRBV10-3 and J usage is TRBJ2-5; 10 nucleotides agree with TRBD2. Germline-derived CDR1 and CDR2 are ENHRY and SYGVKD. V gave up 7 bases and J gave up 2 bases; unmatched junction bases: 4. This CDR3 region has 14 residues. CDR3 amino acids: CAINVAGGQETQYF. CDR3 DNA sequence: TGTGCCATCAATGTAGCGGGGGGTCAAGAGACCCAGTACTTC.

The rearrangement joins TRBV6-5 to TRBJ1-2; 9 bases are a match to TRBD1. The CDR3 is 15 amino acids. V was pared by 7 bases and J by 1 base, with 7 bases of the junction left unmatched. The V gene's germline CDR1 is MNHEY and CDR2 SVGAGI. The CDR3 region is CASTPGDRVNYGYTF. The CDR3 coding sequence is TGTGCCAGCACCCCTGGGGACAGGGTTAACTATGGCTACACCTTC.

This chain links TRBV2 with TRBJ2-5, with TRBD2 as a possible D gene (7 bases). CDR1 and CDR2 (germline): SNHLY, FYNNEI. This CDR3 is built from 17 residues. Trimming removed 2 bases at V and 1 base at J, with 17 bases between. The chain's CDR3 is CASSERGAGFLQETQYF. The CDR3 coding sequence is TGTGCCAGCAGTGAACGGGGGGCGGGGTTCCTCCAAGAGACCCAGTACTTC.

This clone was seen a few times. V and J are TRBV24-1 and TRBJ1-2; no definite D call. Germline V gives CDR1 KGHDR, CDR2 SFDVKD. CDR3 length: 12 residues. The V and J ends lost 3 bases and 4 bases respectively, with 5 bases between them. The CDR3 DNA reads as TGTGCCACCAGTGATCCCAGCTATGGCTACACCTTC. It is translated as CATSDPSYGYTF.

This rearrangement joins TRBV19 to TRBJ1-2; 10 bases are a match to TRBD1. The CDR3 is 14 amino acids. With V trimmed by 5 bases and J by 2 bases, 2 bases remained unmatched. Germline V CDR1 and CDR2: LNHDA, SQIVND (reference sequence). The CDR3 reads CASSLDRGNYGYTF. The CDR3 region has the DNA TGTGCCAGTAGTCTGGACAGGGGGAACTATGGCTACACCTTC.

This clone was detected a few times. This rearrangement joins TRBV5-1 to TRBJ1-3; D possibly corresponds to TRBD1 (5 bases). The length of the CDR3 is 15 residues. From germline, CDR1 is SGHRS and CDR2 YFSETQ. V was shortened by 7 bases and J by 0 bases, with 14 bases between the two germline ends. This chain's CDR3 is CASGEQDLSGNTIYF. DNA of the CDR3: TGCGCCAGCGGCGAACAGGATCTCTCTGGAAACACCATATATTTT.

The chain has TRBV18 and TRBJ1-6; D is unresolved. CDR3 length: 14 residues. Germline CDR1 and CDR2: KGHSH and LQKENI. V dropped 4 bases and J dropped 10 bases, with 14 bases sitting between them. The CDR3 coding sequence is TGTGCCAGCTCACAAGGAGGGTTGGGCTCACCCCTCCACTTT. Encoded protein: CASSQGGLGSPLHF.

This chain connects TRBV7-9 to TRBJ1-2; D is uncertain. V lost 0 bases to trimming and J lost 5 bases, with 16 bases between them. This CDR3 has 16 residues. CDR1 SEHNR and CDR2 FQNEAQ come from the germline V gene (reference sequence). CDR3 region: CASSLAEGRRDYGYTF. The CDR3 DNA follows: TGTGCCAGCAGCTTAGCCGAGGGCCGGAGAGATTATGGCTACACCTTC.

V and J are TRBV6-2 or TRBV6-3 and TRBJ2-2; 9 nucleotides agree with TRBD1. CDR3 length: 15 amino acids. The V segment lost 4 bases and the J segment 3 bases; nucleotides outside the gene matches: 3. CDR1 and CDR2 from the germline V gene are MNHEY and SVGEGT. CDR3 sequence reads: CASSSRQGDTGELFF. CDR3 bases: TGTGCCAGCAGTTCGCGACAGGGGGACACCGGGGAGCTGTTTTTT.

This chain uses TRBV9 with TRBJ2-5, with 7 positions matching TRBD1. The CDR3 sequence is 14 residues long. V lost 3 bases, J lost 5 bases, and 7 bases stayed unmatched. The germline CDR1 and CDR2 sequences are SGDLS and YYNGEE. DNA of the CDR3: TGTGCCAGCAGCGCGGGACAGAGAATGGAGACCCAGTACTTC. It yields the protein CASSAGQRMETQYF.

The V gene is TRBV13, the J gene TRBJ1-2; D gene uncertain. The V and J ends lost 4 bases and 3 bases respectively, with 27 bases between them. The CDR3 length is 19 residues. Per the germline V gene, CDR1 is PRHDT and CDR2 is FYEKMQ (reference sequence). CDR3 DNA sequence: TGTGCCAGCAGCTCACAATTACCTCCCCGTGGGCAAGTTGACTATGGCTACACCTTC. It specifies CASSSQLPPRGQVDYGYTF.

This clone was recorded only once. This chain links TRBV5-4 with TRBJ1-2, with 7 bases identical to TRBD1. Germline V lookup: CDR1 SGHNT, CDR2 YYREEE (reference sequence). V trimming: 8 bases; J trimming: 4 bases; junction bases outside the gene matches: 8. This CDR3 has 13 amino acids. For the CDR3, the DNA is TGTGCCAGTACCAGGGGGTATGGCTATGGCTACACCTTC. Amino acid sequence: CASTRGYGYGYTF.

This clone was detected once. Other nucleotide sequences from this sample produce the same CDR3. The chain employs TRBV27 and TRBJ1-1; D may be TRBD1 (6 bases). The CDR3 runs 14 residues. Trimming stripped 1 base from V and 1 base from J, with 7 bases between. Per germline, CDR1 MNHEY and CDR2 SMNVEV (reference sequence). CDR3: CASSLWGPNTEAFF. The DNA of the CDR3 is TGTGCCAGCAGTTTATGGGGGCCGAACACTGAAGCTTTCTTT.

This clone was counted between two and nine times. V and J are TRBV29-1 and TRBJ1-2; TRBD1 matches at 8 bases. J lost 10 bases, V lost 6 bases, and 7 bases had no gene match. CDR1 SQVTM and CDR2 ANQGSEA come from the germline V gene. This CDR3 is built from 11 residues. CDR3 nucleotides: TGCAGCGTGGCTCAGGGGGCCGACTACACCTTC. Protein: CSVAQGADYTF.

The gene calls are TRBV2 and TRBJ2-7; 7 nucleotides agree with TRBD2. V lost 6 bases and J lost 4; bases outside the gene matches: 3. This CDR3 is 12 amino acids long. Germline V gives CDR1 SNHLY, CDR2 FYNNEI. The CDR3 region is CASRLALYEQYF. The CDR3 region has the DNA TGTGCCAGCAGACTAGCGCTTTACGAGCAGTACTTC.

The V and J genes are TRBV5-1 and TRBJ2-7; a possible D gene is TRBD1 (5 bases). Looked up from germline, CDR1 is SGHRS and CDR2 is YFSETQ. Trimming stripped 0 bases from V and 4 bases from J, with 14 bases between. There are 15 residues in the CDR3. The DNA for the CDR3 is TGCGCCAGCAGCTTGGGACAGCCCGGGCTATACGAGCAGTACTTC. Translated: CASSLGQPGLYEQYF.